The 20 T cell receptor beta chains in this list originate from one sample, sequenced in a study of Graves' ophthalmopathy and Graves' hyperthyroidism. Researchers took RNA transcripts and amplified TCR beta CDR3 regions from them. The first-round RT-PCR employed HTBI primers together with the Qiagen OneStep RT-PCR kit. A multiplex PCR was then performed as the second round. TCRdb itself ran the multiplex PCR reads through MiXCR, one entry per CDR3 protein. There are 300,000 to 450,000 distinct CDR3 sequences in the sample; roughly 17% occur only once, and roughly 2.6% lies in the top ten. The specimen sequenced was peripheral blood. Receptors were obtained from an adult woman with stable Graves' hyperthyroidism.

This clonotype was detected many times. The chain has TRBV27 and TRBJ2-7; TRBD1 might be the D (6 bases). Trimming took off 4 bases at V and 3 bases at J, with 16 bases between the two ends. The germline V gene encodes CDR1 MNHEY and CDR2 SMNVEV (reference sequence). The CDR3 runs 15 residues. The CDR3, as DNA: TGTGCCAGCAGTTCAACCATGGGGGCCAACTACGAGCAGTACTTC. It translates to CASSSTMGANYEQYF.

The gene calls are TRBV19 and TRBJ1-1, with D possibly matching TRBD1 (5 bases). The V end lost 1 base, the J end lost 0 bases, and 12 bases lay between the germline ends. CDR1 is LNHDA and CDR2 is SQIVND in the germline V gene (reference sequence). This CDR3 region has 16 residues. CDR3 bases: TGTGCCAGTAGTATAGGGGGCGGTTACATGAACACTGAAGCTTTCTTT. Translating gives CASSIGGGYMNTEAFF.

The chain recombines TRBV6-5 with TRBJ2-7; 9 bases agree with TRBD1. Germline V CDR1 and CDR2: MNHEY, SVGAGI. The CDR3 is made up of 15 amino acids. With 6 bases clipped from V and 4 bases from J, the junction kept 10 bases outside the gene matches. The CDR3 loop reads CASSLRYRGPYEQYF. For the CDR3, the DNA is TGTGCCAGCAGCTTAAGATACAGGGGGCCGTACGAGCAGTACTTC.

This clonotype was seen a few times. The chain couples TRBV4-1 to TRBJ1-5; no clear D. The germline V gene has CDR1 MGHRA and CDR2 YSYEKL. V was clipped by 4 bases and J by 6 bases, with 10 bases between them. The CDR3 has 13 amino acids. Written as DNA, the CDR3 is TGCGCCAGCAGCCGTTTATGGGGTCAGCCCCAGCATTTT. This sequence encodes CASSRLWGQPQHF.

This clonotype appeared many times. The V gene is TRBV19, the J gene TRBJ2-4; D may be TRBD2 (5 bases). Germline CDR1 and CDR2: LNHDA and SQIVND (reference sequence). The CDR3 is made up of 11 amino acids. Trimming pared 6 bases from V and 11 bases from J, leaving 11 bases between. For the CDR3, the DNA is TGTGCCAGTAGCGGGAACGGGGTTCAGTACTTC. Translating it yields CASSGNGVQYF. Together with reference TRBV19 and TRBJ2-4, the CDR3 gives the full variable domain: DGGITQSPKYLFRKEGQNVTLSCEQNLNHDAMYWYRQDPGQGLRLIYYSQIVNDFQKGDIAEGYSVSREKKESFPLTVTSAQKNPTAFYLCASSGNGVQYFGAGTRLSVL.

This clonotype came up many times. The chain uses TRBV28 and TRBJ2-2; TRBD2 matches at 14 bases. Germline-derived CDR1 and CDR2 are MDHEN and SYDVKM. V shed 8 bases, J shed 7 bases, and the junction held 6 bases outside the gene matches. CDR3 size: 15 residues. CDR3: CASRLAGGVVGELFF. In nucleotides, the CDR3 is TGTGCCAGCCGACTAGCGGGAGGGGTTGTCGGGGAGCTGTTTTTT.

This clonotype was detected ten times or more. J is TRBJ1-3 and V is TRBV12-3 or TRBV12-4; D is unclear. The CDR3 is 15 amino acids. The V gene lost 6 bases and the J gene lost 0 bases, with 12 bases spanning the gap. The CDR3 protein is CASRIDIDSGNTIYF. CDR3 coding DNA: TGTGCCAGCAGGATCGACATCGACTCTGGAAACACCATATATTTT.

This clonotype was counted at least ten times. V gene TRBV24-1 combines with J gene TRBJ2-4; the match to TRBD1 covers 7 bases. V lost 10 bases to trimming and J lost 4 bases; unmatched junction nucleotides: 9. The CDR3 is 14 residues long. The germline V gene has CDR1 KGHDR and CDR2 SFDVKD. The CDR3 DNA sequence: TGTGCCACTAGAACCGGGACAGAGAAAAACATTCAGTACTTC. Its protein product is CATRTGTEKNIQYF.

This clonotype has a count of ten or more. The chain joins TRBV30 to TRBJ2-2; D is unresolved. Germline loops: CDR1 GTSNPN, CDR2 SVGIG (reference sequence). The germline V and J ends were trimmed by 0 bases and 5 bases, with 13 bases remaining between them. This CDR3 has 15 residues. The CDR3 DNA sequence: TGTGCCTGGAGTGTACTGGGGATAACAACCGGGGAGCTGTTTTTT. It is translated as CAWSVLGITTGELFF.

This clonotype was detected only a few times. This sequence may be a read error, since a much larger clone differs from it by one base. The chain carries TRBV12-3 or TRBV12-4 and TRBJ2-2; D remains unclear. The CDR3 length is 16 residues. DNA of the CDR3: TGTGCCAGCAGTTTTCGGTCTAACGCGAACATCGGGGAGCTGTTTTTT. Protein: CASSFRSNANIGELFF.

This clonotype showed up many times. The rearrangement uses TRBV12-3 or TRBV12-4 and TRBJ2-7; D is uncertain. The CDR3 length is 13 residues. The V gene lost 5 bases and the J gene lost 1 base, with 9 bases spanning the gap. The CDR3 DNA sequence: TGTGCCAGCAGTAAGCCCGGATCCTACGAGCAGTACTTC. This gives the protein CASSKPGSYEQYF.

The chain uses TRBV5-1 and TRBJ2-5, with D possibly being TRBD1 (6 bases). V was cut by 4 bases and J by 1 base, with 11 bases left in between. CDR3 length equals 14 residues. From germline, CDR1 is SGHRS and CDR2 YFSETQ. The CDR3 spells CASSDKTGQETQYF. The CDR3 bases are TGCGCCAGCAGCGACAAGACAGGCCAAGAGACCCAGTACTTC.

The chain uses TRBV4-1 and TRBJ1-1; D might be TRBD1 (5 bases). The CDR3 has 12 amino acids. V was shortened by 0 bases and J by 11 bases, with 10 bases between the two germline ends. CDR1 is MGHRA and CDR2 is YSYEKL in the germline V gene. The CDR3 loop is CASSQDGGSAFF. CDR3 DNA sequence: TGCGCCAGCAGCCAAGATGGGGGGAGCGCTTTCTTT.

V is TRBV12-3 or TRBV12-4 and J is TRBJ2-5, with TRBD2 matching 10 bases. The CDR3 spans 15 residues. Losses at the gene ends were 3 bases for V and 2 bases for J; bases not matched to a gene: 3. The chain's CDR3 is CASSFSLAGQETQYF. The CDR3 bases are TGTGCCAGCAGTTTCTCACTAGCGGGACAAGAGACCCAGTACTTC.

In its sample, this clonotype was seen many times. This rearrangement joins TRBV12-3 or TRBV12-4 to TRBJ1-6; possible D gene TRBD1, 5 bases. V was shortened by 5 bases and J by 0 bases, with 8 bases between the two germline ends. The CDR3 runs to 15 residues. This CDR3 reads CASSEGPSYNSPLHF. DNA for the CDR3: TGTGCCAGCAGTGAGGGGCCCTCCTATAATTCACCCCTCCACTTT.

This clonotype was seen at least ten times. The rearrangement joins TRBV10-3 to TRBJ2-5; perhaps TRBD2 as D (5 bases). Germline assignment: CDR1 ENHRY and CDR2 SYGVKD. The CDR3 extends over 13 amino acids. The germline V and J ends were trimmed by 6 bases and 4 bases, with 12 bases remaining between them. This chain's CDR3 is CAISPMGAETQYF. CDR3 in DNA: TGTGCCATCAGCCCCATGGGAGCAGAGACCCAGTACTTC.

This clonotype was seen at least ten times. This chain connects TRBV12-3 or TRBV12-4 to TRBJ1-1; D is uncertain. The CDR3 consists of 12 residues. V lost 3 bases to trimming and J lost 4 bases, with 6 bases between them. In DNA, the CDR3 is TGTGCCAGCAGTTTCTCGGGCACTGAAGCTTTCTTT. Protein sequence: CASSFSGTEAFF.

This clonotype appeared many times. Written as DNA, the CDR3 is TGTGCCATCAAGACCGTGAACACTGAAGCTTTCTTT. It encodes CAIKTVNTEAFF. This chain links TRBV10-3 with TRBJ1-1; no firm D call. Germline CDR1 and CDR2: ENHRY and SYGVKD. CDR3 length: 12 residues. Trimming took 7 bases from V and 0 from J, leaving 6 bases between them.

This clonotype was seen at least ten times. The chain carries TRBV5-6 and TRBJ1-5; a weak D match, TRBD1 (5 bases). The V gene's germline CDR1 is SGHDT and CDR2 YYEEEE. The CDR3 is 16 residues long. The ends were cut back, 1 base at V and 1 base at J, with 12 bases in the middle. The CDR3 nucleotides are TGTGCCAGCAGCTTGAGGGGATTGGGAAGCAATCAGCCCCAGCATTTT. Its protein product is CASSLRGLGSNQPQHF.

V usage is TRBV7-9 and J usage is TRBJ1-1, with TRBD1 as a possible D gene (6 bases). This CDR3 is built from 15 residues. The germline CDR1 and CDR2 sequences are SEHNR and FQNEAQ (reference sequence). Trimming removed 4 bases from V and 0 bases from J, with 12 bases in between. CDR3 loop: CASSSRTDMNTEAFF. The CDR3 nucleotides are TGTGCCAGCAGCTCACGGACAGATATGAACACTGAAGCTTTCTTT.